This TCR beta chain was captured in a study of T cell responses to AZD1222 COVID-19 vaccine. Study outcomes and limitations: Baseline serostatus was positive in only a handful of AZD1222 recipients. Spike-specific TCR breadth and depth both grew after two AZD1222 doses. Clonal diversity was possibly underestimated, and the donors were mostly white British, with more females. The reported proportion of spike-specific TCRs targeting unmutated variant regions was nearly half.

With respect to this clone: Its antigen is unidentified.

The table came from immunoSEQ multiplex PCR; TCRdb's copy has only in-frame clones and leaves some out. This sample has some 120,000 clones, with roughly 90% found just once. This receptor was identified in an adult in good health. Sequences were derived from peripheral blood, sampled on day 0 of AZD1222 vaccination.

The DNA of the CDR3 is TGTGCCAGCAGTTTAACCCTCAATGAGCAGTTCTTC. Protein: CASSLTLNEQFF. The chain employs TRBV12-3 or TRBV12-4 and TRBJ2-1; D not resolved. The V and J ends lost 2 bases and 6 bases respectively, with 5 bases between them. There are 12 residues in the CDR3.